This T cell receptor beta chain was profiled in a study of control samples from healthy donors and cancer patients. CDR1 and CDR2 from the germline V gene are SQVTM and ANQGSEA. V lost 1 base, J lost 6 bases, and 12 bases stayed unmatched. The CDR3 is 16 amino acids. The repertoire was sequenced with immunoSEQ multiplex PCR; TCRdb's copy has only in-frame clones and lacks some. Of about 130,000 clones listed, about 90% are singletons. The source material was blood. The V call is TRBV29-1, the J call TRBJ2-1, with 7 bases that match TRBD2. This clonotype was sampled from a man between 18 and 35 years old in good health. The CDR3 reads CSVEGVDGGSFNEQFF. The CDR3 DNA reads as TGCAGCGTTGAAGGTGTCGACGGCGGGAGTTTCAATGAGCAGTTCTTC.